The rows below give T cell receptor beta chains drawn from one sample of a study of blood T cells in healthy people across ages. TCRdb re-derived calls from the 5' RACE reads in MiXCR, one entry per CDR3 protein. In the table there are approximately 900,000 distinct CDR3 sequences, about 28% of which are singletons. These data were likewise used in another study, on T cells of mothers and their children.

Source material: blood. The source is a woman aged 40 to 50 in good health. Each CDR3 is given without its conserved first and last residue.

cdr3_aa | cdr3_length | j_call | v_call
ASSPRRTGILRGEQY | 15 | TRBJ2-7 | TRBV12-3/TRBV12-4
ASSLLEADTQY | 11 | TRBJ2-3 | TRBV19
ASAPTAYQETRY | 12 | TRBJ2-5 | TRBV5-1
SAPDVIGGYEQY | 12 | TRBJ2-7 | TRBV20-1
ASSFQHEGETQY | 12 | TRBJ2-5 | TRBV12-3/TRBV12-4
ASSTRVVTDTQY | 12 | TRBJ2-3 | TRBV12-3/TRBV12-4
ASRSTGIEAF | 10 | TRBJ1-1 | TRBV12-3/TRBV12-4
ASIDRDRANYGYT | 13 | TRBJ1-2 | TRBV28
ATSRDPGTSGYNEQF | 15 | TRBJ2-1 | TRBV15
SVVGTDTFSGANVLT | 15 | TRBJ2-6 | TRBV29-1
ASSLGSHNYGYT | 12 | TRBJ1-2 | TRBV13
ASSPAGWGSYGYT | 13 | TRBJ1-2 | TRBV18
AISRDGVRGTEAF | 13 | TRBJ1-1 | TRBV15
SVTRDEGYEQY | 11 | TRBJ2-7 | TRBV29-1
ASSVDVGERQPQH | 13 | TRBJ1-5 | TRBV9
SAPQTALGAH | 10 | TRBJ1-5 | TRBV20-1
ASSLGDRTAEAF | 12 | TRBJ1-1 | TRBV5-1
ASSQGKTSGGDSEQF | 15 | TRBJ2-1 | TRBV14
AWSPGQGDEKLF | 12 | TRBJ1-4 | TRBV30
ASRSIAGGSYNEQF | 14 | TRBJ2-1 | TRBV6-5
ASSLDRSSYPRTGELF | 16 | TRBJ2-2 | TRBV5-1
ASSAGDLETQY | 11 | TRBJ2-5 | TRBV28
ASSRTGTLYNEQF | 13 | TRBJ2-1 | TRBV7-9
SVDRPELQYTQY | 12 | TRBJ2-5 | TRBV29-1
ASSYDRARGNTIY | 13 | TRBJ1-3 | TRBV6-5
ASSPQLANYGYT | 12 | TRBJ1-2 | TRBV5-1
ASSFATELSYEQY | 13 | TRBJ2-7 | TRBV7-9
ASNLPGTPPYEQY | 13 | TRBJ2-7 | TRBV2
ASSIRQSRF | 9 | TRBJ2-2 | TRBV12-3/TRBV12-4
ASSGGHSSYEQY | 12 | NA | TRBV12-3/TRBV12-4
AASRDRRGSYEQY | 13 | TRBJ2-7 | TRBV15
AINRGNYEQY | 10 | TRBJ2-7 | TRBV10-3
ASRSTGSTDTQY | 12 | TRBJ2-3 | TRBV5-1
ASSLNGQEGYEQY | 13 | TRBJ2-7 | TRBV7-2
ASSLGTGVFSGANVPT | 16 | TRBJ2-6 | TRBV5-6
ASSPGSSDTQY | 11 | TRBJ2-3 | TRBV18